The entry below describes one T cell receptor beta chain. Its antigen is unknown. Trimming pared 1 base from V and 6 bases from J, leaving 9 bases between. The CDR3 runs 14 residues. Germline V gene lookup returns CDR1 MNHEY and CDR2 SVGAGI. This entry comes from a study of OX40 agonist ivuxolimab in advanced cancers. Study at large: As their treatment, patients were administered ivuxolimab, an agonistic anti-OX40 (CD134) antibody. Study observations and caveats: Expanded clones tended on average to be more numerous among CD8+ T cells than CD4+.

Data came from immunoSEQ multiplex PCR; TCRdb stores just in-frame clones and leaves some out. Here the sample spans some 67,000 clones, about 88% being singletons. V gene TRBV6-5 combines with J gene TRBJ2-2; D may correspond to TRBD1 or TRBD2 (5 bases each). The TCR originated in an adult with an advanced solid tumor such as melanoma, head and neck, liver or kidney cancer. Sequenced material: CD4+ or CD8+ T cells sorted from blood, taken in a trial of the OX40 agonist ivuxolimab. CDR3 nucleotide sequence: TGTGCCAGCAGTTACTTCCAGGGACCCGGGGAGCTGTTTTTT. Protein product: CASSYFQGPGELFF.